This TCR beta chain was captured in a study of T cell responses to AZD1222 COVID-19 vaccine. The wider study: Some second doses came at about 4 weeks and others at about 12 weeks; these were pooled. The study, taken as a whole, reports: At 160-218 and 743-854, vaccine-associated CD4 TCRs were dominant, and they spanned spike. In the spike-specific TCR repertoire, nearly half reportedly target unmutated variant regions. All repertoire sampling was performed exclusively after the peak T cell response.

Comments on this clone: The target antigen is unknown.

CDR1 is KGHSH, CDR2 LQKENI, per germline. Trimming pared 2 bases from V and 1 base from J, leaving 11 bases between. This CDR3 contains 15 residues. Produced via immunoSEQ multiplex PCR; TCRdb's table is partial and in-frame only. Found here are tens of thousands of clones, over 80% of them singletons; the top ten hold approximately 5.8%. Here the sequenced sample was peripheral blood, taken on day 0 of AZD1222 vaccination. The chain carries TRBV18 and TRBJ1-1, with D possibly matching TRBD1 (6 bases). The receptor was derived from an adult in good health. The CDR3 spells CASSPIGQPNTEAFF. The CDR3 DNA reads TGTGCCAGCTCACCAATCGGACAGCCGAACACTGAAGCTTTCTTT.